One and the same sample provided the 11 T cell receptor beta chains below, sequenced in a study of T cell responses to AZD1222 COVID-19 vaccine. Profiling relied on immunoSEQ multiplex PCR, and the TCRdb table lists in-frame clones only, not all of them. Among more than 100,000 clones, about 90% were seen once, and the ten largest hold about 10%. The specimen comprised peripheral blood, sampled on day 0 of AZD1222 vaccination. These receptor sequences come from an adult in good health.

The gene calls are TRBV6-5 and TRBJ2-3; the match to TRBD1 covers 7 bases. CDR3 length: 15 amino acids. CDR1 is MNHEY and CDR2 is SVGAGI in the germline V gene. The trim removed 6 bases at V and 3 bases at J, leaving 9 bases unmatched. CDR3 protein: CASRTGTAVTDTQYF. DNA for the CDR3: TGTGCCAGCAGGACCGGGACAGCGGTAACAGATACGCAGTATTTT.

The chain uses TRBV6-5 and TRBJ1-5; D remains ambiguous. The CDR3 has 13 residues. Per the germline V gene, CDR1 is MNHEY and CDR2 is SVGAGI. V gave up 0 bases and J gave up 7 bases, with 7 bases separating them. This chain's CDR3 is CASSYSKAQPQHF. CDR3 DNA: TGTGCCAGCAGTTACTCGAAGGCCCAGCCCCAGCATTTT.

In this sample, this clone turned up a few times. The chain carries TRBV10-3 and TRBJ1-1; D is undetermined. V was cut by 4 bases and J by 1 base, with 4 bases left in between. The CDR3 is made up of 12 amino acids. The germline gives CDR1 ENHRY, CDR2 SYGVKD. The CDR3 spells CAISVQNTEAFF. DNA of the CDR3: TGTGCCATCAGTGTTCAGAACACTGAAGCTTTCTTT.

V gene TRBV5-4 combines with J gene TRBJ2-7; D gene ambiguous. The CDR3 runs to 15 residues. The ends were cut back, 0 bases at V and 5 bases at J, with 15 bases in the middle. CDR1 SGHNT and CDR2 YYREEE come from the germline V gene (reference sequence). The CDR3 loop is CASSLELGAFNEQYF. The CDR3 DNA follows: TGTGCCAGCAGCTTGGAACTCGGAGCCTTCAACGAGCAGTACTTC.

This clone turned up a few times. J is TRBJ1-2 and V is TRBV18; 9 positions agree with TRBD1. V was clipped by 3 bases and J by 5 bases; unmatched bases: 7. CDR1 is KGHSH and CDR2 is LQKENI in the germline V gene. The CDR3 length is 15 residues. The CDR3 loop is CASSPGTGPRYGYTF. As DNA, the CDR3 is TGTGCCAGCTCACCGGGGACAGGGCCTCGATATGGCTACACCTTC.

The chain uses TRBV29-1 and TRBJ2-1, with 9 bases fitting TRBD1. This CDR3 region has 12 residues. The trim removed 6 bases at V and 8 bases at J, leaving 5 bases unmatched. CDR1 is SQVTM, CDR2 ANQGSEA, per germline. This CDR3 reads CSVKTGGYEQFF. CDR3 DNA sequence: TGCAGCGTGAAGACAGGGGGGTATGAGCAGTTCTTC.

The rearrangement links TRBV5-5 to TRBJ1-5, with D perhaps TRBD1 (6 bases). Trimming left V 4 bases short and J 3 bases short, with 14 bases between. There are 15 residues in the CDR3. The germline gives CDR1 SGHKS, CDR2 YYEKEE (reference sequence). The CDR3 protein is CASSRIQGANQPQHF. CDR3 coding DNA: TGTGCCAGCAGCCGTATACAGGGAGCCAATCAGCCCCAGCATTTT.

Only a few counts were recorded for this clone. The V and J genes are TRBV5-1 and TRBJ1-2; TRBD1 aligns across 7 bases. The junction had 5 bases not matched to a gene; V was cut back by 4 bases and J by 2 bases. Germline values: CDR1 SGHRS, CDR2 YFSETQ. The length of the CDR3 is 14 residues. The CDR3 sequence is CASSEMTGNYGYTF. The CDR3 DNA reads TGCGCCAGCAGCGAAATGACAGGGAACTATGGCTACACCTTC.

About this clone: Other DNA sequences from this sample encode an identical CDR3 as well. The chain employs TRBV5-1 and TRBJ2-7, with D tentatively TRBD1 (6 bases). The CDR3 contains 15 residues. Germline V gene data show CDR1 as SGHRS and CDR2 as YFSETQ. The ends were cut back, 2 bases at V and 0 bases at J, with 12 bases in the middle. CDR3 sequence: CASSFRDTSSYEQYF. CDR3 sequence (DNA): TGCGCCAGCAGCTTTCGGGACACCTCCTCCTACGAGCAGTACTTC.

This rearrangement joins TRBV27 to TRBJ1-3; TRBD1 agrees at 9 bases. The CDR3 length is 19 residues. J gave up 1 base and V 4 bases, and 14 bases lay outside the gene matches. CDR1 and CDR2 (germline): MNHEY, SMNVEV (reference sequence). Written as DNA, the CDR3 is TGTGCCAGCAGTTCGCTCGGCTTTCCGGGACAGGGATCTGGAAACACCATATATTTT. Translating gives CASSSLGFPGQGSGNTIYF.

The chain joins TRBV7-2 to TRBJ1-5, with 9 nucleotides matching TRBD1. Germline assignment: CDR1 SGHTA and CDR2 FQGNSA. The CDR3 length is 17 residues. The V gene end was trimmed by 1 base and the J gene end by 0 bases; junction bases not matched to a gene: 4. The DNA of the CDR3 is TGTGCCAGCAGCTTAGGGACAGGGGCCTATAGCAATCAGCCCCAGCATTTT. Protein product: CASSLGTGAYSNQPQHF.